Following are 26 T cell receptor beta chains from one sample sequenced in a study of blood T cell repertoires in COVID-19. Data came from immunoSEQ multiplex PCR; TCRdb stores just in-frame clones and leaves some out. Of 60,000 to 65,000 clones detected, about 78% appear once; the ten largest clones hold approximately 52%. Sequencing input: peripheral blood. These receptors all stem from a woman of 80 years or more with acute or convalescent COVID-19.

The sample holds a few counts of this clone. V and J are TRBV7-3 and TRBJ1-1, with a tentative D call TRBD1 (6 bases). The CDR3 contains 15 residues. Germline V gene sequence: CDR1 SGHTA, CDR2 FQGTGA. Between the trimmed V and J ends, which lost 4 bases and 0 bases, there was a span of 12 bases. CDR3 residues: CASSSPGDLNTEAFF. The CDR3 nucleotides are TGTGCCAGCAGCTCCCCAGGGGATTTGAACACTGAAGCTTTCTTT.

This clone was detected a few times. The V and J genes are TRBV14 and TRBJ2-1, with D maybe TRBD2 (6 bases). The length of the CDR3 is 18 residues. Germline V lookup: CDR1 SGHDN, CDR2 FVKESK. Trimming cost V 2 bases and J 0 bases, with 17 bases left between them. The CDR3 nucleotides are TGTGCCAGCAGCCAACCGACCCTGACTAGACCCTCCTACAATGAGCAGTTCTTC. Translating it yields CASSQPTLTRPSYNEQFF.

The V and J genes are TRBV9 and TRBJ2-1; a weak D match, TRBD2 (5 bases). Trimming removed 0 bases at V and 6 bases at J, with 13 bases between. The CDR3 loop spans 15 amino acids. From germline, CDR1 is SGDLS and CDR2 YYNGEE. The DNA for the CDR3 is TGTGCCAGCAGCGTAGGAGCGGAGCTATCCAATGAGCAGTTCTTC. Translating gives CASSVGAELSNEQFF.

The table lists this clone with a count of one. This CDR3 reads CASSLTREVREQYF. Here the CDR3 DNA reads TGCGCCAGCAGCTTGACCCGGGAAGTACGAGAGCAGTACTTC. The gene calls are TRBV5-1 and TRBJ2-7; possibly TRBD2 for D (5 bases). Trimming removed 1 base at V and 7 bases at J, with 15 bases between. This CDR3 is 14 amino acids long. Germline CDR1 is SGHRS and CDR2 is YFSETQ.

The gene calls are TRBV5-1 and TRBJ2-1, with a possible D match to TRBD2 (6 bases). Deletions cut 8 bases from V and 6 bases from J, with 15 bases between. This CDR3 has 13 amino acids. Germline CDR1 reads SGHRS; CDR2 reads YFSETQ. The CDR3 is CASSDYLGNEQFF. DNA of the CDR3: TGCGCCAGTTCGGACTACTTAGGCAATGAGCAGTTCTTC.

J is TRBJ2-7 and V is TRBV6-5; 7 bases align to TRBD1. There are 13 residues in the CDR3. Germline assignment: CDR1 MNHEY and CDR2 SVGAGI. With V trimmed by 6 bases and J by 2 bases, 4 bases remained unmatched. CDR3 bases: TGTGCCAGCAGGCCAGGGGGAGCCTACGAGCAGTACTTC. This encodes CASRPGGAYEQYF.

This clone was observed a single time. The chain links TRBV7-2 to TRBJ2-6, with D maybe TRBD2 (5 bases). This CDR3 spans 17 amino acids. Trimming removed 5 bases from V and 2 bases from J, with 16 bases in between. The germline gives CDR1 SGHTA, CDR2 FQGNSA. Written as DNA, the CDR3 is TGTGCCAGCAGCGGAGGACGGGGTAGAACTGGGGCCAACGTCCTGACTTTC. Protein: CASSGGRGRTGANVLTF.

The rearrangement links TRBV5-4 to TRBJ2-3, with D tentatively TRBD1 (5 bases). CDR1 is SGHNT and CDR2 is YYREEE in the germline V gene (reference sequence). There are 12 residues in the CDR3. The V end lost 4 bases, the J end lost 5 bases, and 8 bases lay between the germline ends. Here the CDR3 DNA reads TGTGCCAGCAGCCCAGGGTTAGATACGCAGTATTTT. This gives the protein CASSPGLDTQYF.

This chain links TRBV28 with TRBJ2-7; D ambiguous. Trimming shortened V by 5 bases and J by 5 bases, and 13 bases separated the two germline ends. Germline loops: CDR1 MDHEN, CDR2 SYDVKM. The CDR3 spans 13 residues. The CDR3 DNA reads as TGTGCCAGCAGTCCCCCCACTTATAACGAGCAGTACTTC. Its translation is CASSPPTYNEQYF.

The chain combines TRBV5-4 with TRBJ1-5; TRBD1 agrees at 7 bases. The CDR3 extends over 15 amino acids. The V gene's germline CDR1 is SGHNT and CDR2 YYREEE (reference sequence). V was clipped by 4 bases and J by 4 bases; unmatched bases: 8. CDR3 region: CASSGGTDGNQPQHF. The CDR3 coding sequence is TGTGCCAGCAGCGGCGGGACAGACGGAAATCAGCCCCAGCATTTT.

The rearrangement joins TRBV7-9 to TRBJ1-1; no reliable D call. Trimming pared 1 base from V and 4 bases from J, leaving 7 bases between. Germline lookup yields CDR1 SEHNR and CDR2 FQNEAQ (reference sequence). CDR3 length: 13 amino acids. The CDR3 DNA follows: TGTGCCAGCAGCTTAGAGAGAGGCACTGAAGCTTTCTTT. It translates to CASSLERGTEAFF. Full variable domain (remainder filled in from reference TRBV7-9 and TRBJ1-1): DTGVSQNPRHKITKRGQNVTFRCDPISEHNRLYWYRQTLGQGPEFLTYFQNEAQLEKSRLLSDRFSAERPKGSFSTLEIQRTEQGDSAMYLCASSLERGTEAFFGQGTRLTVV.

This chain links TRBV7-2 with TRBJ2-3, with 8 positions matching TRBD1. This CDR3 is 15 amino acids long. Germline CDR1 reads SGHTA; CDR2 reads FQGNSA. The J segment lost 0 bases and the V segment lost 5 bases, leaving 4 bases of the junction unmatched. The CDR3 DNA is TGTGCCAGCAGCCCGCGGACAGGGAGCACAGATACGCAGTATTTT. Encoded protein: CASSPRTGSTDTQYF.

CDR3 in DNA: TGTGCCAAGCTAGGAAACCAAGAGACCCAGTACTTC. Amino acids: CAKLGNQETQYF. This chain connects TRBV27 to TRBJ2-5; D is ambiguous. The CDR3 is 12 residues long. Trimming pared 10 bases from V and 0 bases from J, leaving 9 bases between. The germline gives CDR1 MNHEY, CDR2 SMNVEV (reference sequence).

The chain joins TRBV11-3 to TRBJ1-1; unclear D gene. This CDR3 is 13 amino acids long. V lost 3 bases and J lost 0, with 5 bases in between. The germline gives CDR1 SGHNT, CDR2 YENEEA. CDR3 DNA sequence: TGTGCCAGCAGCTTTCAGGTGAACACTGAAGCTTTCTTT. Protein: CASSFQVNTEAFF.

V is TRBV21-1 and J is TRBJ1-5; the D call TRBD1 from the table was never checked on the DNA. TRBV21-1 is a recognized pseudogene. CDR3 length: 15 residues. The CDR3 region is CASSKEDSRNQPQHF. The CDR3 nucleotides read TGTGCCAGCAGCAAAGAAGACAGCCGGAATCAGCCCCAGCATTTT.

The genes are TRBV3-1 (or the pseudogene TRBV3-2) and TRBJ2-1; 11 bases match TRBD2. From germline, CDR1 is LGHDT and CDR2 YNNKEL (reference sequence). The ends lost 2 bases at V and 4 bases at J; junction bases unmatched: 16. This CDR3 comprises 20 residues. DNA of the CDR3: TGTGCCAGCAGCCAACGCCGGGTTAGCGGGAGGGGTTTTGGATACAATGAGCAGTTCTTC. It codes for CASSQRRVSGRGFGYNEQFF.

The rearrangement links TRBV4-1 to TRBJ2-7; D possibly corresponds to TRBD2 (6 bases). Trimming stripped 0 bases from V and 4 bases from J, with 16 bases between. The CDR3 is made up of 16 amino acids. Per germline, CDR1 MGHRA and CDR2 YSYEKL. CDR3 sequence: CASSQEGVGRWYEQYF. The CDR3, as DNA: TGCGCCAGCAGCCAAGAAGGCGTCGGGAGATGGTACGAGCAGTACTTC.

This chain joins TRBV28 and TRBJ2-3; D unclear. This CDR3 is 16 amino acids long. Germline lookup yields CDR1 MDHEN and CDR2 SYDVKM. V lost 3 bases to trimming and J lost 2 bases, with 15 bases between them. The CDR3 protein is CASSLLSFRATDTQYF. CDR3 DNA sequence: TGTGCCAGCAGTTTGCTCAGTTTCCGTGCCACAGATACGCAGTATTTT.

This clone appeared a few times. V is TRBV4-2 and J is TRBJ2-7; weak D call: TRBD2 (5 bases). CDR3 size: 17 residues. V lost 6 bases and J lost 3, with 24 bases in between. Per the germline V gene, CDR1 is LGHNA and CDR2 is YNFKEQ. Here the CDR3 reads CASSRELKRGLGYEQYF. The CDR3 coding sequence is TGTGCCAGCAGTCGAGAACTAAAACGGGGATTAGGCTACGAGCAGTACTTC.

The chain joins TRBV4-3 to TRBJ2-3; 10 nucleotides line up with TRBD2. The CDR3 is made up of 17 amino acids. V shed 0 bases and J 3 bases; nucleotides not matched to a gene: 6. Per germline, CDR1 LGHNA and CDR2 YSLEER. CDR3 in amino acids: CASSQEGFSGRTDTQYF. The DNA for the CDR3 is TGCGCCAGCAGCCAAGAAGGGTTTAGCGGGAGGACAGATACGCAGTATTTT.

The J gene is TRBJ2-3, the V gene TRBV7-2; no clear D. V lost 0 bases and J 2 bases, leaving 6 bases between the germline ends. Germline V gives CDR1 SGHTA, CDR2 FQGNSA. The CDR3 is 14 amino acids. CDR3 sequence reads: CASSLARNTDTQYF. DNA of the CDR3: TGTGCCAGCAGCTTAGCGCGAAACACAGATACGCAGTATTTT.

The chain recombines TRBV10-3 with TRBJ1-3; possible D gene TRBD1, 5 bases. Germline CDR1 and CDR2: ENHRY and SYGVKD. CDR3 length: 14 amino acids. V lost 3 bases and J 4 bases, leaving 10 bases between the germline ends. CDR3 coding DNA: TGTGCCATCAGTGACCCAGGGCGAGGAAACACCATATATTTT. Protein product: CAISDPGRGNTIYF.

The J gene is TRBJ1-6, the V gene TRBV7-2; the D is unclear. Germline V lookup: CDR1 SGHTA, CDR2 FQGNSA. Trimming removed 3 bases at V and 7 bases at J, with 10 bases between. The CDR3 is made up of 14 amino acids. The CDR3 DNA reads TGTGCCAGCAGCTTCGACAAGTTCAATTCACCCCTCCACTTT. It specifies CASSFDKFNSPLHF.

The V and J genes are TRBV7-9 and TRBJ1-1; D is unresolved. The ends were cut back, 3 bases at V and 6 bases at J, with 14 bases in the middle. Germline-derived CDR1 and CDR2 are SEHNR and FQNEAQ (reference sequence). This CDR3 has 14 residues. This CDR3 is CASSFGFREPEAFF. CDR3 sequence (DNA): TGTGCCAGCAGCTTTGGGTTTCGGGAACCTGAAGCTTTCTTT.

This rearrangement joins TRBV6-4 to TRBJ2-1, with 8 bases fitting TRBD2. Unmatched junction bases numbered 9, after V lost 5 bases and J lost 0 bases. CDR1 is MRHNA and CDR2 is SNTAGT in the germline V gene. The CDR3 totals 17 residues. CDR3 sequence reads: CASSPTGSGSSYNEQFF. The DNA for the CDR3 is TGTGCCAGCAGTCCCACGGGGAGCGGGAGCTCCTACAATGAGCAGTTCTTC.

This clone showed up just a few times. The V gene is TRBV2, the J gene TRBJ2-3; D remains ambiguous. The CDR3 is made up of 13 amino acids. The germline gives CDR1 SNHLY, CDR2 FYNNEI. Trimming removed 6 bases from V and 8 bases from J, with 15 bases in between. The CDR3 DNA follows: TGTGCCAGCAGCCTTGAGTCTCACGGTACGCAGTATTTT. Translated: CASSLESHGTQYF.